Shown below are 18 T cell receptor beta chains from a single sample sequenced in a study of blood T cell repertoires in COVID-19. Sequencing was performed with immunoSEQ multiplex PCR; in TCRdb, only in-frame clones are kept and a portion is missing. The sample shows 150,000 to 200,000 clones, around 80% of them seen only once. The sample taken for sequencing was PBMCs or T cells enriched from blood (not recorded which). The receptors were gathered from a man in his forties or fifties who had recovered from COVID-19.

DNA of the CDR3: TGTGCCAGCTCATCAGGGTCTGGCTACACCTTC. It specifies CASSSGSGYTF. The J gene is TRBJ1-2, the V gene TRBV18; possible D gene TRBD1, 5 bases. The germline V gene encodes CDR1 KGHSH and CDR2 LQKENI. This CDR3 is 11 amino acids long. Trimming pared 5 bases from V and 7 bases from J, leaving 8 bases between.

This clone was found a few times. The rearrangement uses TRBV2 and TRBJ2-4; 9 nucleotides agree with TRBD1. The V gene end was trimmed by 6 bases and the J gene end by 7 bases; junction bases not matched to a gene: 10. This CDR3 contains 15 residues. Germline lookup yields CDR1 SNHLY and CDR2 FYNNEI. CDR3 amino acids: CASSEPGQGFNIQYF. In DNA form, the CDR3 reads TGTGCCAGCAGCGAACCGGGACAGGGCTTTAACATTCAGTACTTC. Combining the CDR3 with reference TRBV2 and TRBJ2-4 gives the whole variable domain EPEVTQTPSHQVTQMGQEVILRCVPISNHLYFYWYRQILGQKVEFLVSFYNNEISEKSEIFDDQFSVERPDGSNFTLKIRSTKLEDSAMYFCASSEPGQGFNIQYFGAGTRLSVL.

The chain links TRBV21-1 to TRBJ2-6; TRBD1, the table's D call, was not compared with the DNA. TRBV21-1 is classified as a pseudogene. The CDR3 runs 19 residues. CDR3 DNA sequence: TGTGCCAGCAGCAATGCGGAACCCCAGGGGCACTCTGGGGCCAACGTCCTGACTTTC. Translated, it gives CASSNAEPQGHSGANVLTF.

The chain combines TRBV28 with TRBJ2-2; 10 bases fit TRBD1. This CDR3 spans 15 amino acids. V lost 6 bases to trimming and J lost 6 bases; unmatched junction nucleotides: 7. Per the germline V gene, CDR1 is MDHEN and CDR2 is SYDVKM. The CDR3 here is CASRRGQGVPGELFF. In DNA, the CDR3 is TGTGCCAGCAGGCGCGGACAGGGGGTCCCCGGGGAGCTGTTTTTT.

This clone has just one count. The V gene is TRBV6-1, the J gene TRBJ1-5; perhaps TRBD1 as D (5 bases). Trimming cost V 3 bases and J 10 bases, with 10 bases left between them. CDR1 is MNHNS and CDR2 is SASEGT in the germline V gene. The CDR3 extends over 12 amino acids. CDR3 in amino acids: CASSEAGGPQHF. The CDR3 DNA reads TGTGCCAGCAGTGAGGCGGGGGGTCCCCAGCATTTT.

The chain employs TRBV13 and TRBJ2-1; D gene ambiguous. V dropped 1 base and J dropped 0 bases, with 7 bases sitting between them. This CDR3 has 15 residues. CDR1 is PRHDT, CDR2 FYEKMQ, per germline (reference sequence). As DNA, the CDR3 is TGTGCCAGCAGCTTAGACCCGGGCTCCTACAATGAGCAGTTCTTC. Translating it yields CASSLDPGSYNEQFF.

The CDR3 sequence is CAIRALGGSGANVLTF. CDR3 sequence (DNA): TGTGCCATCAGGGCGTTAGGGGGAAGTGGGGCCAACGTCCTGACTTTC. This chain joins TRBV10-3 and TRBJ2-6, with a tentative D call TRBD1 (6 bases). This CDR3 has 16 residues. Trimming cost V 6 bases and J 3 bases, with 15 bases left between them. The germline gives CDR1 ENHRY, CDR2 SYGVKD.

This chain joins TRBV14 and TRBJ2-4; D is unresolved. The V end lost 0 bases, the J end lost 0 bases, and 15 bases lay between the germline ends. The CDR3 is made up of 18 amino acids. Germline V gene data show CDR1 as SGHDN and CDR2 as FVKESK. The CDR3 DNA reads TGTGCCAGCAGCCAAGACGCCTGGGCTGGCCTAGCCAAAAACATTCAGTACTTC. The encoded protein is CASSQDAWAGLAKNIQYF.

The chain employs TRBV19 and TRBJ2-4; 10 bases fit TRBD2. CDR3 length: 19 residues. Germline V CDR1 and CDR2: LNHDA, SQIVND (reference sequence). V lost 1 base to trimming and J lost 0 bases; unmatched junction nucleotides: 9. This CDR3 is CASSIGEASGGRAKNIQYF. The CDR3 bases are TGTGCCAGTAGTATAGGTGAGGCTAGCGGGGGCCGAGCCAAAAACATTCAGTACTTC.

The chain employs TRBV5-6 and TRBJ2-2, with a weak D call TRBD1 (6 bases). V was shortened by 4 bases and J by 2 bases, with 15 bases between the two germline ends. The CDR3 spans 16 residues. CDR1 and CDR2 (germline): SGHDT, YYEEEE. CDR3 sequence reads: CASSLEQGFNTGELFF. The CDR3, as DNA: TGTGCCAGCAGCCTTGAACAGGGTTTTAACACCGGGGAGCTGTTTTTT. The entire variable domain, with the rest obtained from reference TRBV5-6 and TRBJ2-2, is as follows: DAGVTQSPTHLIKTRGQQVTLRCSPKSGHDTVSWYQQALGQGPQFIFQYYEEEERQRGNFPDRFSGHQFPNYSSELNVNALLLGDSALYLCASSLEQGFNTGELFFGEGSRLTVL.

The J gene is TRBJ1-1, the V gene TRBV12-3 or TRBV12-4; D ambiguous. V was trimmed by 7 bases and J by 1 base, leaving 10 bases between them. The CDR3 has 13 residues. CDR3: CASNRAGNTEAFF. The DNA for the CDR3 is TGTGCCAGCAACCGGGCGGGGAACACTGAAGCTTTCTTT.

V and J are TRBV5-4 and TRBJ2-7, with D possibly TRBD1 on 5 matching bases. Trimming took 2 bases from V and 0 from J, leaving 12 bases between them. The CDR3 runs to 15 residues. Per germline, CDR1 SGHNT and CDR2 YYREEE (reference sequence). CDR3 amino acids: CASSLRGGSSYEQYF. Written as DNA, the CDR3 is TGTGCCAGCAGCTTAAGGGGCGGAAGCTCCTACGAGCAGTACTTC.

This clone showed up just a few times. V usage is TRBV6-5 and J usage is TRBJ2-7; 10 positions agree with TRBD1. The CDR3 is made up of 14 amino acids. CDR1 and CDR2 from the germline V gene are MNHEY and SVGAGI. V was pared by 5 bases and J by 9 bases, with 10 bases of the junction left unmatched. CDR3 DNA sequence: TGTGCCAGCAGTAGCGGGACAGGGGTTGGAGTGCAGTACTTC. Protein sequence: CASSSGTGVGVQYF.

V gene TRBV19 combines with J gene TRBJ2-3; perhaps TRBD1 as D (6 bases). The germline V gene has CDR1 LNHDA and CDR2 SQIVND (reference sequence). This CDR3 spans 16 amino acids. Trimming removed 2 bases at V and 3 bases at J, with 15 bases between. CDR3 DNA sequence: TGTGCCAGTAGTATACTCCCAGGGGCGATAACAGATACGCAGTATTTT. It translates to CASSILPGAITDTQYF.

The chain couples TRBV19 to TRBJ1-5; TRBD1 might be the D (5 bases). Germline CDR1 reads LNHDA; CDR2 reads SQIVND (reference sequence). This CDR3 comprises 18 residues. V dropped 5 bases and J dropped 7 bases, with 27 bases sitting between them. The CDR3 reads CASSPRGVRKKFQQPQHF. The CDR3 DNA is TGTGCCAGTAGTCCCCGGGGGGTGCGTAAGAAGTTCCAGCAGCCCCAGCATTTT.

The rearrangement joins TRBV18 to TRBJ1-3; D gene unclear. Trimming stripped 2 bases from V and 2 bases from J, with 16 bases between. Germline CDR1 and CDR2: KGHSH and LQKENI. The CDR3 sequence is 17 residues long. In DNA form, the CDR3 reads TGTGCCAGCTCACCAAAGGGAGAAGGCATCACTGGAAACACCATATATTTT. Translating gives CASSPKGEGITGNTIYF.

This clone was observed a handful of times. The chain is built from TRBV2 and TRBJ2-7; D not certain. CDR3 length: 12 residues. The germline V gene encodes CDR1 SNHLY and CDR2 FYNNEI. V dropped 4 bases and J dropped 3 bases, with 7 bases sitting between them. CDR3 sequence: CASSGGFYEQYF. As DNA, the CDR3 is TGTGCCAGCAGTGGAGGATTCTACGAGCAGTACTTC.

The chain has TRBV30 and TRBJ1-4; possible D gene TRBD1, 6 bases. Germline CDR1 and CDR2: GTSNPN and SVGIG (reference sequence). Trimming removed 8 bases at V and 3 bases at J, with 16 bases between. This CDR3 comprises 14 residues. The DNA for the CDR3 is TGTGCCGCCGCTCGGAACAGGGCTAATGAAAAACTGTTTTTT. Amino acids: CAAARNRANEKLFF.